The clone carrying this T cell receptor beta chain has just a few counts. Its specificity is not known. Attachment of unique molecular identifiers was made to individual cDNA molecules. MiXCR, applied by TCRdb to the 5' RACE reads, yields one record per CDR3 protein. The sample holds roughly 83,000 distinct CDR3 sequences, 8% to 13% seen once. These data belong to a study of early T cells in non-severe SARS-CoV-2 infection. The CDR3 consists of 14 residues. Trimming at V came to 3 bases and at J to 8 bases, leaving 6 bases not matched to a gene. Per germline, CDR1 LGHDT and CDR2 YNNKEL (reference sequence). Findings of the study overall: Anti-spike CD8 specificities were favored by VDJdb matching, whose results missed private and CD4 specificities.

The chain recombines TRBV3-1 with TRBJ1-5; 8 bases fit TRBD1. Sequences were derived from whole blood, sampled at baseline. The sequence derives from an adult who was a healthcare worker with PCR-confirmed SARS-CoV-2 infection or an uninfected control (not recorded which). DNA for the CDR3: TGTGCCAGCAGCCAGCGGACAGGGTCAAAGCCCCAGCATTTT. Amino acid sequence: CASSQRTGSKPQHF.